A single sample gave rise to the 20 T cell receptor beta chains below, sequenced in a study of cytomegalovirus exposure and HLA in healthy donors. The repertoire was sequenced with immunoSEQ multiplex PCR; TCRdb's copy has only in-frame clones and lacks some. In the table there are around 190,000 clones, around 86% of which are singletons. What was sequenced was PBMCs. The receptors shown here come from a woman aged 18-29 years in good health and CMV-seronegative.

This clone was detected only once. This chain uses TRBV5-1 with TRBJ2-1, with 9 nucleotides matching TRBD1. The CDR3 totals 15 residues. V dropped 3 bases and J dropped 6; count of bases not matched to a gene: 7. CDR1 SGHRS and CDR2 YFSETQ come from the germline V gene. The CDR3 here is CASSSGTGSVNEQFF. The CDR3 DNA reads TGCGCCAGCAGCTCCGGGACAGGGTCCGTCAATGAGCAGTTCTTC.

The V and J genes are TRBV6-6 and TRBJ2-1, with 11 bases lining up with TRBD2. V shed 6 bases and J 6 bases; nucleotides not matched to a gene: 7. CDR1 and CDR2 from the germline V gene are MNHNY and SVGAGI (reference sequence). The CDR3 is 15 residues long. The CDR3 here is CASRPTSGGPNEQFF. CDR3 bases: TGTGCCAGCAGACCCACTAGCGGGGGTCCCAATGAGCAGTTCTTC.

V usage is TRBV7-8 and J usage is TRBJ2-7, with 7 positions matching TRBD2. Germline lookup yields CDR1 SGHVS and CDR2 FQNEAQ. This CDR3 comprises 14 residues. V lost 1 base, J lost 3 bases, and 3 bases stayed unmatched. CDR3 residues: CASSLDLAVYEQYF. In nucleotides, the CDR3 is TGTGCCAGCAGCTTAGATCTAGCGGTCTACGAGCAGTACTTC.

The chain carries TRBV27 and TRBJ1-4; 7 nucleotides match TRBD1. Germline assignment: CDR1 MNHEY and CDR2 SMNVEV (reference sequence). The CDR3 has 18 amino acids. J gave up 0 bases and V 7 bases, and 14 bases lay outside the gene matches. The CDR3 DNA reads as TGTGCCAGCAAGGAACAGGGGTCGATGGTTGCAACTAATGAAAAACTGTTTTTT. Translating it yields CASKEQGSMVATNEKLFF.

V gene TRBV2 combines with J gene TRBJ2-7; D is ambiguous. Germline V CDR1 and CDR2: SNHLY, FYNNEI. V was shortened by 5 bases and J by 1 base, with 24 bases between the two germline ends. This CDR3 has 18 residues. CDR3 nucleotides: TGTGCCAGCAGTAAGCTCCCACAACTGGCAGGTGGTTCCTACGAGCAGTACTTC. It codes for CASSKLPQLAGGSYEQYF.

This clone appeared once. This chain links TRBV5-1 with TRBJ1-1; 10 nucleotides align to TRBD1. V gave up 0 bases and J gave up 1 base; unmatched junction bases: 9. The CDR3 covers 18 residues. Per germline, CDR1 SGHRS and CDR2 YFSETQ. The CDR3: CASSLVPRTGGSNTEAFF. The CDR3 region has the DNA TGCGCCAGCAGCTTGGTCCCACGGACAGGGGGATCGAACACTGAAGCTTTCTTT.

This clone was seen a single time. The rearrangement links TRBV19 to TRBJ1-4; TRBD1 might be the D (5 bases). Looked up from germline, CDR1 is LNHDA and CDR2 is SQIVND (reference sequence). V was clipped by 4 bases and J by 4 bases, with 16 bases between them. The length of the CDR3 is 16 residues. CDR3: CASSTRQKPFNEKLFF. As DNA, the CDR3 is TGTGCCAGTAGTACCAGACAGAAACCTTTTAATGAAAAACTGTTTTTT.

This clone was counted only a few times. The rearrangement links TRBV4-1 to TRBJ1-2; D is undetermined. V dropped 4 bases and J dropped 6 bases, with 12 bases sitting between them. Germline V gene sequence: CDR1 MGHRA, CDR2 YSYEKL. The CDR3 extends over 13 amino acids. In DNA, the CDR3 is TGCGCCAGCAGCCTAGGTAGTGCGGATGGCTACACCTTC. Its translation is CASSLGSADGYTF.

The V gene is TRBV5-4, the J gene TRBJ2-7, with 9 bases identical to TRBD1. The CDR3 is made up of 15 amino acids. Per germline, CDR1 SGHNT and CDR2 YYREEE (reference sequence). Germline trimming cut 2 bases from V and 1 base from J; bases unmatched to any gene: 4. CDR3 sequence: CASSLSGTGSYEQYF. The CDR3 bases are TGTGCCAGCAGCTTATCCGGGACAGGGTCCTACGAGCAGTACTTC.

The CDR3 region has the DNA TGCGCCAGCAGCTTCGGAGCGGGAGGGAGTACGCAGTATTTT. Encoded protein: CASSFGAGGSTQYF. The chain is built from TRBV5-1 and TRBJ2-3; TRBD2 agrees at 10 bases. The ends lost 2 bases at V and 8 bases at J; junction bases unmatched: 5. The CDR3 totals 14 residues. Germline CDR1 reads SGHRS; CDR2 reads YFSETQ.

This clone was picked up a small number of times. The gene calls are TRBV6-4 and TRBJ2-6; D is perhaps TRBD1 (5 bases). Germline CDR1 reads MRHNA; CDR2 reads SNTAGT. V dropped 2 bases and J dropped 0 bases, with 20 bases sitting between them. The CDR3 runs 20 residues. In nucleotides, the CDR3 is TGTGCCAGCAGTGACACGATTTGGGGCCTCAGGAACTCTGGGGCCAACGTCCTGACTTTC. Translation: CASSDTIWGLRNSGANVLTF.

CDR3 nucleotides: TGTGCCAGCTCACCACTCCCAGGACAGGGAATCGGGTCACCCCTCCACTTT. This gives the protein CASSPLPGQGIGSPLHF. The chain carries TRBV18 and TRBJ1-6, with 8 bases fitting TRBD1. V lost 1 base to trimming and J lost 10 bases; unmatched junction nucleotides: 12. Germline CDR1 and CDR2: KGHSH and LQKENI. CDR3 length: 17 amino acids.

The chain has TRBV5-4 and TRBJ2-3; D uncertain. Germline CDR1 and CDR2: SGHNT and YYREEE (reference sequence). Trimming shortened V by 4 bases and J by 0 bases, and 12 bases separated the two germline ends. The CDR3 is 15 amino acids. The CDR3 region has the DNA TGTGCCAGCAGCCCCGACCCGACAAGCACAGATACGCAGTATTTT. It yields the protein CASSPDPTSTDTQYF.

The chain carries TRBV13 and TRBJ1-1; D is perhaps TRBD1 (5 bases). There are 13 residues in the CDR3. CDR1 and CDR2 (germline): PRHDT, FYEKMQ (reference sequence). V was trimmed by 6 bases and J by 4 bases, leaving 12 bases between them. CDR3 sequence reads: CASRPGGSTEAFF. Written as DNA, the CDR3 is TGTGCCAGCAGGCCCGGGGGGAGCACTGAAGCTTTCTTT.

The chain couples TRBV14 to TRBJ1-1; tentatively, D is TRBD1 (6 bases). The germline V gene has CDR1 SGHDN and CDR2 FVKESK. The CDR3 length is 14 residues. V was pared by 2 bases and J by 0 bases, with 7 bases between. DNA of the CDR3: TGTGCCAGCAGCCAATGGGACATGAACACTGAAGCTTTCTTT. Protein sequence: CASSQWDMNTEAFF.

The chain carries TRBV6-6 and TRBJ1-4; 7 nucleotides match TRBD1. With V trimmed by 4 bases and J by 8 bases, 7 bases remained unmatched. Germline values: CDR1 MNHNY, CDR2 SVGAGI (reference sequence). CDR3 length: 14 residues. The CDR3 DNA reads TGTGCCAGCAGTTGGGAAGGACAGGAGGAAAAACTGTTTTTT. This translates into CASSWEGQEEKLFF.

This sequence joins TRBV5-6 and TRBJ1-4; a weak D match, TRBD1 (6 bases). Germline V gene data show CDR1 as SGHDT and CDR2 as YYEEEE. This CDR3 comprises 18 residues. The V end was cut by 3 bases, the J end by 2 bases, with 20 bases between. CDR3 residues: CASSSGGTNSPTNEKLFF. The CDR3 DNA reads TGTGCCAGCAGCTCCGGGGGGACAAATTCTCCCACTAATGAAAAACTGTTTTTT.

The chain uses TRBV5-1 and TRBJ1-3; 10 positions match TRBD1. The CDR3 contains 15 residues. V was clipped by 3 bases and J by 4 bases; unmatched bases: 4. Germline V gene lookup returns CDR1 SGHRS and CDR2 YFSETQ. CDR3 nucleotide sequence: TGCGCCAGCAGCTGGGGGACAGGGGACGGAAACACCATATATTTT. Amino acid sequence: CASSWGTGDGNTIYF.

The genes are TRBV15 and TRBJ2-5; D uncertain. Looked up from germline, CDR1 is LNHNV and CDR2 is YYDKDF (reference sequence). This CDR3 is 12 amino acids long. Trimming left V 1 base short and J 5 bases short, with 5 bases between. The CDR3 DNA reads TGTGCCACCAGCAGAGGACACGAGACCCAGTACTTC. Its translation is CATSRGHETQYF.

The rearrangement links TRBV10-3 to TRBJ2-7; TRBD1 is a possible D gene (5 bases). The germline CDR1 and CDR2 sequences are ENHRY and SYGVKD. Trimming cost V 2 bases and J 3 bases, with 14 bases left between them. CDR3 length: 15 residues. Here the CDR3 reads CAISEDSIGLYEQYF. Here the CDR3 DNA reads TGTGCCATCAGTGAGGACAGCATCGGCCTCTACGAGCAGTACTTC.